Below, 23 T cell receptor beta chains from the same sample are listed, as sequenced in a study of T cells in localized non-small cell lung cancer. Clones were read by immunoSEQ multiplex PCR, and TCRdb kept only the in-frame ones, dropping some. The sample consists of 55,000 to 75,000 clones, 90% to 95% of them appearing once. Sequencing used peripheral blood, obtained before any cancer treatment. The source of these receptors is a man aged 35-69 years with stage I lung adenocarcinoma.

This clone was counted a single time. This chain connects TRBV7-2 to TRBJ1-2, with no clear D. The CDR3 is made up of 13 amino acids. From germline, CDR1 is SGHTA and CDR2 FQGNSA. V was trimmed by 5 bases and J by 6 bases, leaving 13 bases between them. CDR3 residues: CASSLTLVDGYTF. CDR3 DNA: TGTGCCAGCAGCCTCACACTGGTCGATGGCTACACCTTC.

The sample holds a few counts of this clone. The gene calls are TRBV27 and TRBJ1-1, with D unclear. From germline, CDR1 is MNHEY and CDR2 SMNVEV (reference sequence). The CDR3 has 13 residues. The V end was cut by 3 bases, the J end by 5 bases, with 10 bases between. CDR3: CASSLARGTEAFF. The CDR3, as DNA: TGTGCCAGCAGTTTGGCCCGAGGGACTGAAGCTTTCTTT.

Written as DNA, the CDR3 is TGTGCCAGTAGTCTGGGCAGGGACAATCAGCCCCAGCATTTT. Translated: CASSLGRDNQPQHF. This chain connects TRBV19 to TRBJ1-5, with D possibly being TRBD1 (5 bases). CDR3 length: 14 amino acids. Germline values: CDR1 LNHDA, CDR2 SQIVND (reference sequence). The V end was cut by 5 bases, the J end by 3 bases, with 11 bases between.

As for this clone: The junction departs from the called germline gene at one end, perhaps through a read error. The gene calls are TRBV6-1 and TRBJ2-7; 8 positions match TRBD1. The CDR3 has 12 amino acids. Germline CDR1 reads MNHNS; CDR2 reads SASEGT. CDR3 sequence: CASSENSDRVQF. CDR3 in DNA: TGTGCCAGCAGTGAAAACTCGGACAGGGTCCAATTC.

The chain couples TRBV7-9 to TRBJ2-7, with 7 bases fitting TRBD1. V lost 5 bases to trimming and J lost 6 bases; unmatched junction nucleotides: 13. Germline V gives CDR1 SEHNR, CDR2 FQNEAQ (reference sequence). The CDR3 extends over 15 amino acids. Here the CDR3 DNA reads TGTGCCAGCAGCCCAGCGACAGGGTCGGTGGGCGAGCAGTACTTC. This translates into CASSPATGSVGEQYF.

This clone came up once. DNA for the CDR3: TGTGCCTGGAGTCCAGACCGAACTAGCAGCAACTACGAGCAGTACTTC. Translating gives CAWSPDRTSSNYEQYF. The chain carries TRBV30 and TRBJ2-7; D might be TRBD2 (6 bases). The CDR3 consists of 16 residues. Germline V gene lookup returns CDR1 GTSNPN and CDR2 SVGIG (reference sequence). V lost 2 bases and J 3 bases, leaving 20 bases between the germline ends.

The chain is built from TRBV7-2 and TRBJ2-2; 9 nucleotides agree with TRBD1. J lost 6 bases, V lost 5 bases, and 7 bases had no gene match. The CDR3 runs to 15 residues. CDR1 and CDR2 (germline): SGHTA, FQGNSA. CDR3 protein: CASSPDRGVAGELFF. CDR3 in DNA: TGTGCCAGCAGCCCCGACAGGGGGGTCGCCGGGGAGCTGTTTTTT.

V is TRBV11-3 and J is TRBJ2-1; TRBD2 matches at 8 bases. Germline V gives CDR1 SGHNT, CDR2 YENEEA. The CDR3 runs to 15 residues. The V gene end was trimmed by 5 bases and the J gene end by 7 bases; junction bases not matched to a gene: 10. For the CDR3, the DNA is TGTGCCAGCAGCACCCCAGCGGGAGCGGGGAATGAGCAGTTCTTC. This encodes CASSTPAGAGNEQFF.

The rearrangement links TRBV27 to TRBJ2-7; 7 nucleotides line up with TRBD1. From germline, CDR1 is MNHEY and CDR2 SMNVEV (reference sequence). CDR3 size: 13 residues. V lost 6 bases and J lost 4; bases outside the gene matches: 6. CDR3 in DNA: TGTGCCAGCAGATTACGACAGGGTTACGAGCAGTACTTC. Amino acids: CASRLRQGYEQYF.

V usage is TRBV19 and J usage is TRBJ2-3; 10 bases align to TRBD1. The CDR3 sequence is 13 residues long. The V gene's germline CDR1 is LNHDA and CDR2 SQIVND (reference sequence). The V gene end was trimmed by 10 bases and the J gene end by 8 bases; junction bases not matched to a gene: 9. The CDR3 sequence is CATFGQGGGTQYF. In nucleotides, the CDR3 is TGTGCCACTTTCGGACAGGGGGGTGGTACGCAGTATTTT.

The chain joins TRBV5-6 to TRBJ1-1; D might be TRBD1 (5 bases). This CDR3 comprises 16 residues. Germline CDR1 and CDR2: SGHDT and YYEEEE. Trimming pared 3 bases from V and 1 base from J, leaving 16 bases between. CDR3 in DNA: TGTGCCAGCAGCTCCTTCGTCTCGGGGACGAACACTGAAGCTTTCTTT. Translation: CASSSFVSGTNTEAFF.

The chain has TRBV6-6 and TRBJ2-7; the D gene is possibly TRBD1 (6 bases). The CDR3 loop spans 14 amino acids. V was shortened by 0 bases and J by 7 bases, with 13 bases between the two germline ends. Per germline, CDR1 MNHNY and CDR2 SVGAGI (reference sequence). The DNA for the CDR3 is TGTGCCAGCAGTTACTCGGCAGGGGCAGGAGAGCAGTACTTC. Translating gives CASSYSAGAGEQYF.

This clone appeared once. The chain combines TRBV11-3 with TRBJ1-5; 11 bases fit TRBD1. J lost 4 bases, V lost 5 bases, and 4 bases had no gene match. The CDR3 has 15 amino acids. The germline V gene has CDR1 SGHNT and CDR2 YENEEA. CDR3 coding DNA: TGTGCCAGCAGCGCCGGGACAGGGGGAAATCAGCCCCAGCATTTT. Its translation: CASSAGTGGNQPQHF.

The chain carries TRBV11-1 and TRBJ2-3; D call uncertain. V was pared by 5 bases and J by 6 bases, with 12 bases between. Germline values: CDR1 SGHAT, CDR2 FQDESV (reference sequence). This CDR3 is 13 amino acids long. The CDR3 bases are TGTGCCAGCAGCCCTCCCCCCGGTGATACGCAGTATTTT. Amino acid sequence: CASSPPPGDTQYF.

This clone was seen a single time. This chain connects TRBV6-5 to TRBJ1-6; D not resolved. CDR3 length: 14 residues. Looked up from germline, CDR1 is MNHEY and CDR2 is SVGAGI. The germline V and J ends were trimmed by 7 bases and 4 bases, with 11 bases remaining between them. CDR3 amino acids: CASTAAGYNSPLHF. The CDR3 nucleotides read TGTGCCAGCACGGCGGCGGGTTATAATTCACCCCTCCACTTT.

The V and J genes are TRBV28 and TRBJ1-3; a weak D match, TRBD1 (5 bases). Deletions cut 10 bases from V and 5 bases from J, with 18 bases between. The CDR3 contains 14 residues. From germline, CDR1 is MDHEN and CDR2 SYDVKM. The CDR3 region has the DNA TGTGCCACCCATGGGGCCGGACAAAGAAACACCATATATTTT. It is translated as CATHGAGQRNTIYF.

The chain combines TRBV28 with TRBJ2-7, with D possibly TRBD1 on 6 matching bases. V lost 4 bases and J 1 base, leaving 17 bases between the germline ends. Germline loops: CDR1 MDHEN, CDR2 SYDVKM. This CDR3 has 16 amino acids. The CDR3 sequence: CASSSHRVRASYEQYF. The CDR3 coding sequence is TGTGCCAGCAGTTCCCACAGGGTTCGCGCTTCCTACGAGCAGTACTTC.

The chain has TRBV6-1 and TRBJ2-3; D is ambiguous. From germline, CDR1 is MNHNS and CDR2 SASEGT. The CDR3 is 12 residues long. The V end was cut by 6 bases, the J end by 2 bases, with 6 bases between. The CDR3 reads CASRAPTDTQYF. CDR3 coding DNA: TGTGCCAGCAGGGCACCCACAGATACGCAGTATTTT.

This chain uses TRBV7-9 with TRBJ2-6; no clear D. V was clipped by 5 bases and J by 0 bases, with 2 bases between them. The CDR3 runs to 13 residues. The germline V gene has CDR1 SEHNR and CDR2 FQNEAQ (reference sequence). The DNA of the CDR3 is TGTGCCAGCAGCGACTCTGGGGCCAACGTCCTGACTTTC. Its protein product is CASSDSGANVLTF.

Only one count was recorded for this clone. This chain uses TRBV27 with TRBJ2-2, with 11 nucleotides matching TRBD2. CDR1 and CDR2 (germline): MNHEY, SMNVEV (reference sequence). With 6 bases clipped from V and 5 bases from J, the junction kept 8 bases outside the gene matches. The CDR3 totals 16 residues. Here the CDR3 reads CASRLTSGIGTGELFF. In DNA form, the CDR3 reads TGTGCCAGCAGATTGACTAGCGGGATAGGAACCGGGGAGCTGTTTTTT.

In its sample, this clone was seen a few times. A read error may account for a junction end that differs from germline. The chain employs TRBV30 and TRBJ1-1; D remains ambiguous. In germline, CDR1 is GTSNPN, CDR2 SVGIG (reference sequence). The CDR3 is 12 amino acids. The CDR3 coding sequence is TGTGCCTGGAGTAACTCCAACAGTGAAGCTTTCTTT. The encoded protein is CAWSNSNSEAFF.

This chain connects TRBV7-3 to TRBJ2-2; D is possibly TRBD2 (6 bases). This CDR3 is 13 amino acids long. The V end lost 5 bases, the J end lost 5 bases, and 9 bases lay between the germline ends. The germline V gene has CDR1 SGHTA and CDR2 FQGTGA. The CDR3 coding sequence is TGTGCCAGCAGCCAAGGGACTACCGGGGAGCTGTTTTTT. Translated, it gives CASSQGTTGELFF.

The chain recombines TRBV11-2 with TRBJ2-7; D uncertain. This CDR3 is built from 13 residues. Germline loops: CDR1 SGHAT, CDR2 FQNNGV. V was clipped by 1 base and J by 4 bases, with 8 bases between them. CDR3 region: CASSLALNYEQYF. The CDR3 DNA sequence: TGTGCCAGCAGCTTAGCCCTCAATTACGAGCAGTACTTC.